The T cell receptor (beta chain) under discussion was sequenced for a study of response to subunit inactivated influenza vaccine. Points from the study as a whole: New T cells are recruited in small numbers by each seasonal influenza vaccination, according to the authors' suggestion.

In its sample, this clonotype was seen a few times. Its antigen is unidentified. TCRdb passed the RT-PCR reads through MiXCR, listing each CDR3 protein once. The repertoire holds 860,000 or so distinct CDR3 sequences, with roughly 20% as singletons. This CDR3 has 13 residues. V lost 6 bases, J lost 7 bases, and 6 bases stayed unmatched. Germline CDR1 and CDR2: SGHRS and YFSETQ. This specimen consisted of PBMCs from blood, obtained 5 to 6 days after vaccination. This receptor was obtained from a man aged 50-60 years who received an inactivated influenza vaccine. J is TRBJ2-1 and V is TRBV5-1, with 8 positions matching TRBD2. CDR3: CASTKSGGNEQFF. In DNA, the CDR3 is TGCGCCAGCACGAAGTCGGGGGGGAATGAGCAGTTCTTC.